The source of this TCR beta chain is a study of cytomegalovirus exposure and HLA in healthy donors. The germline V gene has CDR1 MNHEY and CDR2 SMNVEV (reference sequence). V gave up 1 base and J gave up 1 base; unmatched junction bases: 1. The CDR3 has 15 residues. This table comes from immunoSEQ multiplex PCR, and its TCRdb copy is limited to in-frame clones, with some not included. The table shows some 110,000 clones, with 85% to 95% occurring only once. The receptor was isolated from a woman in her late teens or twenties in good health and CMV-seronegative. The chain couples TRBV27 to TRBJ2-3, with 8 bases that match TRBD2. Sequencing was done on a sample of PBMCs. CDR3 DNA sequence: TGTGCCAGCAGTTTATATAGCGGGGGCACAGATACGCAGTATTTT. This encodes CASSLYSGGTDTQYF.